This T cell receptor beta chain was recorded in a study of blood T cells in healthy people across ages. General observations from the study: Long-lived and aged donors differed, with more naive CD4+ cells and higher diversity in the long-lived.

Then a second PCR, running roughly 7 to 11 cycles, was carried out with a sample-barcoded 5' primer and a J-beta primer mix. One entry per CDR3 protein, called by TCRdb with MiXCR from the 5' RACE reads. Among about 680,000 distinct CDR3 sequences listed, 49% were seen once. Healthy Caucasians from Russia aged roughly 6 to 95 served as donors. The CDR3 consists of 16 residues. The germline CDR1 and CDR2 sequences are DFQATT and SNEGSKA (reference sequence). A remark on this clonotype: The target antigen is unknown.

This chain joins TRBV20-1 and TRBJ2-5; perhaps TRBD1 as D (5 bases). The J call may be incorrect, as the DNA end agrees better with TRBJ2-7. The receptor's source is an older woman in good health. The source material was blood. The CDR3 coding sequence is TGCAGTGCTAGAGCCACCCTCAGGGCGCTTACGGGCGAGCAGTACTTC. Its protein is CSARATLRALTGEQYF.